The table lists the clone carrying this TCR beta chain with a few counts. This sample stems from a study of blood T cell repertoires in COVID-19. The assay was immunoSEQ multiplex PCR, and TCRdb's table has in-frame clones only and misses some. This sample has 100,000 to 150,000 clones, with roughly three quarters found just once. Germline loops: CDR1 LNHNV, CDR2 YYDKDF (reference sequence). The CDR3 is 13 amino acids. V lost 0 bases to trimming and J lost 4 bases, with 6 bases between them. The sample comprised peripheral blood. The TCR originated in a woman in her 70s with acute or convalescent COVID-19. The V and J genes are TRBV15 and TRBJ1-2; no clear D gene. This chain's CDR3 is CATSRDPGYGYTF. CDR3 bases: TGTGCCACCAGCAGAGATCCCGGCTATGGCTACACCTTC.